This TCR beta chain was sequenced for a study of chemoradiotherapy in HPV16-positive cancers. Findings and limits, study-wide: HPV-responsive T-cell expansion during chemoradiotherapy was linked to improved recurrence-free survival in HPV16-positive patients. Candidate HPV-specific clones and E7-related TCR motifs grew in tumor during treatment. HPV-specific T cells were functionally defined from only a couple of HPV16-positive patients.

Repeated repertoire sampling spanned the course of chemoradiotherapy. This clone was found once. Its cognate antigen is unknown. V was trimmed by 2 bases and J by 5 bases, leaving 10 bases between them. This CDR3 has 15 residues. In germline, CDR1 is SGHAT, CDR2 FQDESV (reference sequence). The protocol was immunoSEQ multiplex PCR, while the TCRdb copy is restricted to in-frame clones and leaves out a portion. Among 6,000 to 6,500 clones listed, around 90% were seen once. The sequenced sample was blood, obtained from a patient who underwent chemoradiotherapy. The clonotype was recovered from a human donor with HPV-associated anogenital cancer. The genes are TRBV11-1 and TRBJ2-6, with D unresolved. The chain's CDR3 is CASSLTSARANVLTF. CDR3 nucleotide sequence: TGTGCCAGCAGCTTAACGAGCGCGAGGGCCAACGTCCTGACTTTC.